This TCR beta chain is drawn from a study of graft-versus-host responses after intestinal transplantation. Overall study: Anti-thymocyte globulin induction was given to all recipients, followed by tacrolimus and steroids for around three years.

Some clones are missing from TCRdb's copy, which holds only in-frame ones; the method was immunoSEQ multiplex PCR. The top ten clones hold about 0.38% of a sample with about 59,000 clones, 94% of them seen once. The V gene lost 0 bases and the J gene lost 0 bases, with 9 bases spanning the gap. Germline V lookup: CDR1 MNHEY, CDR2 SVGAGI. The length of the CDR3 is 16 residues. In its sample, this clone was seen a few times. The target antigen is unknown. The chain uses TRBV6-5 and TRBJ1-3; D may be TRBD1 (6 bases). This TCR was sampled from a human donor who was the organ donor for an intestinal transplant. The sequenced sample was unstimulated CD4+ T cells sorted from spleen or lymph node cells, obtained before transplant. The CDR3 sequence: CASSYSQGNSGNTIYF. The CDR3 DNA sequence: TGTGCCAGCAGTTACTCTCAGGGGAACTCTGGAAACACCATATATTTT.